This is a list of T cell receptor beta chains from one sample in a study of T cell repertoires in cytomegalovirus infection. TCRdb independently ran MiXCR on the reads; one entry per CDR3 protein. The data contain approximately 140,000 distinct CDR3 sequences, about 6.5% of them singletons. Material for sequencing was PBMCs. The receptor source for this set is a human donor in good health (CMV status not recorded). Some clones in this sample may be carry-over from other donors' samples. Both conserved end residues are part of each CDR3. D genes are given only for firm matches. Some rows have no size entry. The others give once, few or many, or a class for an expanded clone.

size: many
D: TRBD2
V: TRBV7-2
J: TRBJ2-3
CDR3: CASRPGLAEITQYF
DNA: TGTGCCAGCAGACCGGGACTAGCGGAAATTACGCAGTATTTT

size: many
D: -
V: TRBV12-5
J: TRBJ2-1
CDR3: CASGLDRYNEQFF
DNA: TGTGCTAGTGGTTTGGACAGGTACAATGAGCAGTTCTTC

size: few
D: -
V: TRBV14
J: TRBJ2-7
CDR3: CASKGLTGSPQYF
DNA: TGTGCCAGCAAGGGCCTTACAGGTTCCCCGCAGTACTTC

size: many
D: TRBD2
V: TRBV7-2
J: TRBJ2-2
CDR3: CASSTGGRVGTGELFF
DNA: TGTGCCAGCAGCACCGGCGGGAGGGTAGGCACCGGGGAGCTGTTTTTT

size: many
D: -
V: TRBV7-2
J: TRBJ1-4
CDR3: CASSFGINEKLFF
DNA: TGTGCCAGCAGCTTCGGGATTAATGAAAAACTGTTTTTT

size: many
D: -
V: TRBV7-4
J: TRBJ1-1
CDR3: CASRFGTHTEAFF
DNA: TGTGCCAGCAGGTTCGGGACCCACACTGAAGCTTTCTTT

size: -
D: TRBD2
V: TRBV6-2/TRBV6-3
J: TRBJ2-3
CDR3: CASSYSRAGGVRGGSDTQYF
DNA: TGTGCCAGCAGTTACTCTAGAGCGGGGGGTGTTCGAGGGGGTTCAGATACGCAGTATTTT

size: many
D: -
V: TRBV20-1
J: TRBJ2-3
CDR3: CSAPSGEPFSTDTQYF
DNA: TGCAGTGCCCCGAGTGGGGAACCATTTAGCACAGATACGCAGTATTTT

size: many
D: TRBD1
V: TRBV7-3
J: TRBJ1-2
CDR3: CASSPQGQGRGANYGYTF
DNA: TGTGCCAGCAGCCCTCAGGGACAGGGTCGAGGCGCTAACTATGGCTACACCTTC

size: -
D: -
V: TRBV16
J: TRBJ1-5
CDR3: CASSPDSNQPQHF
DNA: TGTGCCAGCAGCCCCGACAGCAATCAGCCCCAGCATTTT

size: many
D: TRBD1
V: TRBV6-2/TRBV6-3
J: TRBJ2-7
CDR3: CASRWDRGYEQYF
DNA: TGTGCCAGCAGGTGGGACAGGGGCTACGAGCAGTACTTC

size: many
D: -
V: TRBV25-1
J: TRBJ1-6
CDR3: CASSELPGSNSPLHF
DNA: TGTGCCAGCAGTGAATTACCGGGTTCGAATTCACCCCTCCACTTT

size: many
D: -
V: TRBV7-2
J: TRBJ2-1
CDR3: CASSFSGANEQFF
DNA: TGTGCCAGCAGCTTTTCAGGGGCCAATGAGCAGTTCTTC

size: many
D: TRBD1
V: TRBV7-7
J: TRBJ2-2
CDR3: CASRSPGQQNTGELFF
DNA: TGTGCCAGCAGGTCACCGGGACAGCAAAACACCGGGGAGCTGTTTTTT

size: once
D: TRBD2
V: TRBV20-1
J: TRBJ2-5
CDR3: CSASDFAGGFQETQYF
DNA: TGCAGTGCTAGCGATTTTGCGGGGGGCTTCCAAGAGACCCAGTACTTC

size: few
D: -
V: TRBV5-1
J: TRBJ1-1
CDR3: CASSLEGRAAFF
DNA: TGCGCCAGCAGCTTGGAGGGCCGGGCGGCTTTCTTT

size: many
D: TRBD1
V: TRBV7-8
J: TRBJ1-5
CDR3: CASSHRTGRGSQPQHF
DNA: TGTGCCAGCAGCCATAGGACAGGGCGAGGTAGTCAGCCCCAGCATTTT

size: few
D: -
V: TRBV29-1
J: TRBJ1-1
CDR3: CSVEVGASTEAFF
DNA: TGCAGCGTTGAAGTGGGGGCGAGTACTGAAGCTTTCTTT

size: many
D: -
V: TRBV7-2
J: TRBJ1-5
CDR3: CASSLVGGRSNQPQHF
DNA: TGTGCCAGCAGCTTAGTGGGAGGGCGGAGCAATCAGCCCCAGCATTTT

size: many
D: -
V: TRBV7-8
J: TRBJ1-5
CDR3: CASSLAGWDQPQHF
DNA: TGTGCCAGCAGCTTAGCAGGATGGGATCAGCCCCAGCATTTT

size: many
D: -
V: TRBV6-1
J: TRBJ1-1
CDR3: CASSEVQWGGTTEAFF
DNA: TGTGCCAGCAGTGAAGTACAATGGGGCGGAACAACTGAAGCTTTCTTT

size: many
D: TRBD1
V: TRBV5-1
J: TRBJ1-6
CDR3: CASSLAPGTGDSPLHF
DNA: TGCGCCAGCAGCTTGGCGCCCGGGACAGGGGATTCACCCCTCCACTTT

size: -
D: -
V: TRBV10-3
J: TRBJ2-3
CDR3: CAISESRGEGSDTQYF
DNA: TGTGCCATCAGTGAGTCCAGGGGCGAGGGGTCAGATACGCAGTATTTT

size: many
D: -
V: TRBV7-2
J: TRBJ1-5
CDR3: CASSLALGRGNQPQHF
DNA: TGTGCCAGCAGCTTAGCCCTGGGCAGGGGAAATCAGCCCCAGCATTTT

size: few
D: -
V: TRBV2
J: TRBJ1-1
CDR3: CASSYRERVVAFF
DNA: TGTGCCAGCAGCTACAGGGAGAGGGTAGTCGCTTTCTTT

size: many
D: -
V: TRBV7-9
J: TRBJ1-2
CDR3: CASSLALDLLANYGYTF
DNA: TGTGCCAGCAGCTTAGCGCTCGACCTCTTAGCTAACTATGGCTACACCTTC

size: few
D: -
V: TRBV12-3/TRBV12-4
J: TRBJ1-1
CDR3: CASSFGRDTEAFF
DNA: TGTGCCAGCAGTTTCGGCAGAGACACTGAAGCTTTCTTT

size: many
D: TRBD1
V: TRBV7-2
J: TRBJ1-5
CDR3: CASSQQGAGNQPQHF
DNA: TGTGCCAGCAGCCAACAGGGGGCAGGCAATCAGCCCCAGCATTTT

size: many
D: TRBD1
V: TRBV7-2
J: TRBJ1-1
CDR3: CASSLPTGVGTEAFF
DNA: TGTGCCAGCAGCCTCCCGACAGGGGTGGGCACTGAAGCTTTCTTT

size: few
D: -
V: TRBV28
J: TRBJ2-4
CDR3: CASRGRSNSKNIQYF
DNA: TGTGCCAGCAGAGGCCGGAGTAATTCCAAAAACATTCAGTACTTC

size: many
D: -
V: TRBV7-3
J: TRBJ2-1
CDR3: CASSASSEQFF
DNA: TGTGCCAGCAGCGCTTCAAGTGAGCAGTTCTTC

size: few
D: -
V: TRBV7-3
J: TRBJ2-5
CDR3: CASSLGQIQQETQYF
DNA: TGTGCCAGCAGCTTAGGGCAGATTCAACAAGAGACCCAGTACTTC

size: many
D: -
V: TRBV25-1
J: TRBJ1-6
CDR3: CASRDSSMTPLHF
DNA: TGTGCCAGCAGGGACAGTTCTATGACACCCCTCCACTTT

size: few
D: -
V: TRBV2
J: TRBJ1-1
CDR3: CASSEHRATEAFF
DNA: TGTGCCAGCAGTGAACACAGGGCCACTGAAGCTTTCTTT

size: few
D: -
V: TRBV5-1
J: TRBJ1-1
CDR3: CASSRQTGNTEAFF
DNA: TGCGCCAGCAGCCGTCAGACAGGGAACACTGAAGCTTTCTTT